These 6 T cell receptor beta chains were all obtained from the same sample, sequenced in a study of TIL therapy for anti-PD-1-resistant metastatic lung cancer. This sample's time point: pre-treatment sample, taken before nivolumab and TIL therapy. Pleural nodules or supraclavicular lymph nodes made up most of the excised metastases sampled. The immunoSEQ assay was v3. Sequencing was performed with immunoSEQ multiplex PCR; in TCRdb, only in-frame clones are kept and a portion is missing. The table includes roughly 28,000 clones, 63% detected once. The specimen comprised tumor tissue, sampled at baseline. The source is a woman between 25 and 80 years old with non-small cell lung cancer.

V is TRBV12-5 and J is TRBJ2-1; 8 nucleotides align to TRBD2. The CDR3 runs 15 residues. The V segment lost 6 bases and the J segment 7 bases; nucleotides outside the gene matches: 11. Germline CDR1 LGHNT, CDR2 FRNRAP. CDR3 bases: TGTGCTAGTGGAACCGGGACTAGGGCGGGAAATGAGCAGTTCTTC. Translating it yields CASGTGTRAGNEQFF. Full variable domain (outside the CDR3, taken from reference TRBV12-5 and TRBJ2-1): DARVTQTPRHKVTEMGQEVTMRCQPILGHNTVFWYRQTMMQGLELLAYFRNRAPLDDSGMPKDRFSAEMPDATLATLKIQPSEPRDSAVYFCASGTGTRAGNEQFFGPGTRLTVL.

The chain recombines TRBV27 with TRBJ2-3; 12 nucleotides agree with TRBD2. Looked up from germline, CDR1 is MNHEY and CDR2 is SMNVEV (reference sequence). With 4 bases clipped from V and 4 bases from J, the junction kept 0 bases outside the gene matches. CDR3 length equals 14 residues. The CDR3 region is CASSSSGRADTQYF. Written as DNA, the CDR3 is TGTGCCAGCAGTTCTAGCGGGAGGGCAGATACGCAGTATTTT.

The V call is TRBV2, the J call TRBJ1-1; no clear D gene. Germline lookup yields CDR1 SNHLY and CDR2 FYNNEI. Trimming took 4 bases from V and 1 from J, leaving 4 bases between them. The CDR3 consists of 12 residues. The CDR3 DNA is TGTGCCAGCAGTGCGGGGAACACTGAAGCTTTCTTT. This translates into CASSAGNTEAFF.

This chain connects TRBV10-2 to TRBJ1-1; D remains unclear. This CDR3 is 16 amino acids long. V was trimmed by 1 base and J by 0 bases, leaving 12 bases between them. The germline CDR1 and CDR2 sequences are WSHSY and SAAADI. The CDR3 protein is CASSEFGGPMNTEAFF. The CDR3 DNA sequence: TGCGCCAGCAGTGAGTTCGGAGGCCCGATGAACACTGAAGCTTTCTTT.

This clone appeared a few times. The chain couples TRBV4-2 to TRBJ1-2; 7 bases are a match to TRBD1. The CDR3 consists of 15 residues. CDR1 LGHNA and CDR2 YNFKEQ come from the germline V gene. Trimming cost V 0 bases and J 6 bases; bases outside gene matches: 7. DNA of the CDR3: TGTGCCAGCAGCCAAGAACAGGGGTATGCCGATGGCTACACCTTC. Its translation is CASSQEQGYADGYTF.

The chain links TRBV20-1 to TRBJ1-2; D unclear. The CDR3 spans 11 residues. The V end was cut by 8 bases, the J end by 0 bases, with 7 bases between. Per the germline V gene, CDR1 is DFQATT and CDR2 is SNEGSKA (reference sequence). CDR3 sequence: CSIVPNYGYTF. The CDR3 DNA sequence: TGCAGTATCGTCCCTAACTATGGCTACACCTTC.